Here is one T cell receptor (beta chain) with its context. This specimen belongs to a study of blood T cell repertoires in COVID-19. In the study overall: Italy, Spain and the United States were the sources of the convalescent and acute COVID-19 samples. PBMCs, B-cell-depleted T cells, or T cells provided the cDNA or gDNA that made up the material.

CDR1 and CDR2 (germline): MNHEY, SVGAGI. The V and J ends lost 0 bases and 5 bases, in that order; junction bases with no gene match: 6. There are 15 residues in the CDR3. Authors' methods: Amplification from reference gene primers served as the basis for estimated nucleated cell counts. Sequencing was performed with immunoSEQ multiplex PCR; in TCRdb, only in-frame clones are kept and a portion is missing. Clone size and the V and J calls come from that table; the DNA yielded D and trimming. The sample yields roughly 190,000 clones, about four fifths seen once. This sequence was found in a woman in her thirties or forties with acute or convalescent COVID-19. Sequencing was performed on peripheral blood. This chain joins TRBV6-5 and TRBJ2-5, with 7 positions matching TRBD2. DNA for the CDR3: TGTGCCAGCAGTTACTCTCCGGGAGGTTGGGAGACCCAGTACTTC. It encodes CASSYSPGGWETQYF.